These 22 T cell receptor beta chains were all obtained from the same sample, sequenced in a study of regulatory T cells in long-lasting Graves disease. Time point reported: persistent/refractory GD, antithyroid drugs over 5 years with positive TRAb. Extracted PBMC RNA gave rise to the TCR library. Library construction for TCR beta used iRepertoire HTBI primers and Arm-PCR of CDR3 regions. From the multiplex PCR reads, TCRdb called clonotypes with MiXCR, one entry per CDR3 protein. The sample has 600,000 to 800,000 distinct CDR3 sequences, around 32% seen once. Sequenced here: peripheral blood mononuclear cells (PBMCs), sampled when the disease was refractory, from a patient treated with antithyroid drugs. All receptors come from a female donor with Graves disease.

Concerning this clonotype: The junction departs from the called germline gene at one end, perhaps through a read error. The DNA for the CDR3 is TGTGCCAGCAGACAGGGGAATCAGCTCCAGCATTTT. This codes for CASRQGNQLQHF. J is TRBJ1-5 and V is TRBV28; TRBD1 matches 7 bases. Germline CDR1 MDHEN, CDR2 SYDVKM. This CDR3 is 12 amino acids long.

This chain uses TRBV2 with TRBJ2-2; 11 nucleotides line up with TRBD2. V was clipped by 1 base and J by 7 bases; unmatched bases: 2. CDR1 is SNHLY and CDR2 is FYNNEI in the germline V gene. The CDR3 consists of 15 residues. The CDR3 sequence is CASSEVLAGVGELFF. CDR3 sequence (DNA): TGTGCCAGCAGTGAAGTACTAGCGGGAGTCGGGGAGCTGTTTTTT.

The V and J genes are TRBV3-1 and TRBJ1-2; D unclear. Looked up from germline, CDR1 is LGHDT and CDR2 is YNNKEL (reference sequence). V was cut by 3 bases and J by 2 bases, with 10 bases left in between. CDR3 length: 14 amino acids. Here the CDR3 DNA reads TGTGCCAGCAGCCACTTCAGGCAAAACTATGGCTACACCTTC. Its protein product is CASSHFRQNYGYTF.

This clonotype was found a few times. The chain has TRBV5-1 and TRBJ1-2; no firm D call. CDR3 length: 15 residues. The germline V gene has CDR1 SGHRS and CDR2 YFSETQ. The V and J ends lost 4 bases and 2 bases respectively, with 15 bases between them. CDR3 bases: TGCGCCAGCAGCCCGACCCGGACCGAAAACTATGGCTACACCTTC. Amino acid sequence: CASSPTRTENYGYTF.

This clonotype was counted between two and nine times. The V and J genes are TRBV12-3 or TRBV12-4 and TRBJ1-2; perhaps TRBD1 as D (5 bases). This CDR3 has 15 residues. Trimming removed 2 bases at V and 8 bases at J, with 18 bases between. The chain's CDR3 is CASSLRRGAVGGYTF. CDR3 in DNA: TGTGCCAGCAGTTTAAGAAGAGGGGCAGTAGGAGGCTACACCTTC.

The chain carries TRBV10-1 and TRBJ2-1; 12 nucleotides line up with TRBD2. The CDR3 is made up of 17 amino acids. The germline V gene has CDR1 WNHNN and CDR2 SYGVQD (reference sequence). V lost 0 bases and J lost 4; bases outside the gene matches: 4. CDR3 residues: CASSESLAGGGYNEQFF. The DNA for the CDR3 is TGCGCCAGCAGTGAGTCGCTAGCGGGAGGGGGGTACAATGAGCAGTTCTTC.

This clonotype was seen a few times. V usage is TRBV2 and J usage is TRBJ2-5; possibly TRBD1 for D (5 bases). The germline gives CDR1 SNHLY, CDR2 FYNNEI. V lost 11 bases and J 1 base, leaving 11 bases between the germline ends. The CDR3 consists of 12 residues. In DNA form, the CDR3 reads TGTGCCGGGGCGGAGTTCCAAGAGACCCAGTACTTC. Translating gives CAGAEFQETQYF. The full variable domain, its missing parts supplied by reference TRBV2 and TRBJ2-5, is EPEVTQTPSHQVTQMGQEVILRCVPISNHLYFYWYRQILGQKVEFLVSFYNNEISEKSEIFDDQFSVERPDGSNFTLKIRSTKLEDSAMYFCAGAEFQETQYFGPGTRLLVL.

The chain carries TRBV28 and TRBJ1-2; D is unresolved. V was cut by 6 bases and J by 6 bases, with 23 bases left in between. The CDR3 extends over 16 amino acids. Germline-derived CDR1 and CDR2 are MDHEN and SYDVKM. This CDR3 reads CASSFTRGRLRNGYTF. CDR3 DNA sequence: TGTGCCAGCAGCTTTACCCGTGGCCGGCTTAGGAATGGCTACACCTTC.

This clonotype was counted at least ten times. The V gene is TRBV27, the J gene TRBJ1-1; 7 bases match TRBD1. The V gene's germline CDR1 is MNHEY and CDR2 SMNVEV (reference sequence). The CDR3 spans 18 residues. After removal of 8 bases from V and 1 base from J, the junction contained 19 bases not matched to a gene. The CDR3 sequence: CASGGGQGVVRGNTEAFF. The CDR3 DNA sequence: TGTGCCAGCGGGGGTGGGCAGGGGGTAGTGCGAGGGAACACTGAAGCTTTCTTT.

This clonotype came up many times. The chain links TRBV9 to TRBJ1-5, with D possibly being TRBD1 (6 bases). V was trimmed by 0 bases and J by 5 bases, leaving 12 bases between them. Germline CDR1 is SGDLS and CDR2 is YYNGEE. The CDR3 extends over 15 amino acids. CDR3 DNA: TGTGCCAGCAGCGTAGGTGGGGGGCGCGATCAGCCCCAGCATTTT. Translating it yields CASSVGGGRDQPQHF.

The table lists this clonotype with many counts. The CDR3 region has the DNA TGTGCCAGCATGGGAGCGGGAGTGTCGTACGAGCAGTACTTC. Protein sequence: CASMGAGVSYEQYF. The V gene is TRBV13, the J gene TRBJ2-7; 8 positions agree with TRBD2. This CDR3 region has 14 residues. The V and J ends lost 7 bases and 4 bases, in that order; junction bases with no gene match: 9. Germline-derived CDR1 and CDR2 are PRHDT and FYEKMQ (reference sequence).

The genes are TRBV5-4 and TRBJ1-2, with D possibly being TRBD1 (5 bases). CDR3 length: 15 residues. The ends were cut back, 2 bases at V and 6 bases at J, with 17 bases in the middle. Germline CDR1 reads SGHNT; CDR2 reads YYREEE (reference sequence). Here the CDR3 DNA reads TGTGCCAGCAGCTTAGGGTCGAGCAGGGACCATGGCTACACCTTC. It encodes CASSLGSSRDHGYTF.

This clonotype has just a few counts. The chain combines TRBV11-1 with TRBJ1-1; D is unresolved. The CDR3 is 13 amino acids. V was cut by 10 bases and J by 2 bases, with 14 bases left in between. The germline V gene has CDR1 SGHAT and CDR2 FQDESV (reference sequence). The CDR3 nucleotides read TGTGCCACCATACAAGACCCTAACACTGAAGCTTTCTTT. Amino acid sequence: CATIQDPNTEAFF.

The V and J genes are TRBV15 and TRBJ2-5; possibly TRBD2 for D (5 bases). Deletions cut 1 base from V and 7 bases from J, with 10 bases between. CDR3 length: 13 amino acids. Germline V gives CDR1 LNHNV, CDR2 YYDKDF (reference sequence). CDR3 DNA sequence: TGTGCCACCAGCAGAGGAGGGAGAGTGACCCAGTACTTC. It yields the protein CATSRGGRVTQYF.

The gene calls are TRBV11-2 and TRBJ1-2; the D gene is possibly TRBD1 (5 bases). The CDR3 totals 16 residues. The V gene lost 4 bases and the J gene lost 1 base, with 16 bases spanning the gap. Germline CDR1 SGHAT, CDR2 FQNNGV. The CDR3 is CASSSHSTQGNYGYTF. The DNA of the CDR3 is TGTGCCAGCAGCTCCCACTCAACCCAGGGTAACTATGGCTACACCTTC.

The CDR3 sequence is CASSLSRQLNTEAFF. CDR3 nucleotides: TGTGCCAGCAGTTTATCGAGGCAGCTGAACACTGAAGCTTTCTTT. The chain carries TRBV27 and TRBJ1-1, with unresolved D. This CDR3 comprises 15 residues. Germline CDR1 is MNHEY and CDR2 is SMNVEV (reference sequence). Trimming pared 0 bases from V and 0 bases from J, leaving 8 bases between.

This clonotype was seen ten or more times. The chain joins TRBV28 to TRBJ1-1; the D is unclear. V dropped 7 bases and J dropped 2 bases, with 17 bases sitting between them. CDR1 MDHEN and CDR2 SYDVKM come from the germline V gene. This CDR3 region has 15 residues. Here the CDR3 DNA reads TGTGCCAGCAACTTACCTGGAGAGTTTAACACTGAAGCTTTCTTT. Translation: CASNLPGEFNTEAFF.

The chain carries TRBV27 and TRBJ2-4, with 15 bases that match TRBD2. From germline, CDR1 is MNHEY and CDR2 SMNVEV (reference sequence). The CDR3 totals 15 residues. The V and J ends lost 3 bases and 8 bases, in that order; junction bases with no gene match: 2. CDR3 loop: CASSLGLAGGDIQYF. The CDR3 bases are TGTGCCAGCAGTTTGGGACTAGCGGGAGGTGACATTCAGTACTTC.

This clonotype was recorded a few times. CDR3 DNA: TGCAGTGCTAGGGGACTAGCGGGAGCGGAAGGAGAGACCCAGTACTTC. It translates to CSARGLAGAEGETQYF. The V and J genes are TRBV20-1 and TRBJ2-5, with TRBD2 matching 14 bases. This CDR3 is built from 16 residues. Germline CDR1 is DFQATT and CDR2 is SNEGSKA (reference sequence). Trimming took 3 bases from V and 4 from J; bases not matched to a gene: 7.

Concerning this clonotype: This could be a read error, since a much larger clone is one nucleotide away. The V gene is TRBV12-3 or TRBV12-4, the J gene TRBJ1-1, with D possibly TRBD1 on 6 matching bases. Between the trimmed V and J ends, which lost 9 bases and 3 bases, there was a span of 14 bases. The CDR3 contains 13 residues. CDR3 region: CASETGTYTEAFF. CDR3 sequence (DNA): TGTGCCAGTGAAACAGGGACTTACACTGAAGCTTTCTTT.

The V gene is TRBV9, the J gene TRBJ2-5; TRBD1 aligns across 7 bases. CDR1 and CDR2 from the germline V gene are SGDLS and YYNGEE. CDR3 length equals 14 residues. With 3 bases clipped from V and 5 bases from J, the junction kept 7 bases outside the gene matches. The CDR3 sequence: CASSAGQPGETQYF. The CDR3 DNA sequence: TGTGCCAGCAGCGCGGGACAGCCCGGGGAGACCCAGTACTTC. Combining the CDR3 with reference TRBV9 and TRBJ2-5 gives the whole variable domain DSGVTQTPKHLITATGQRVTLRCSPRSGDLSVYWYQQSLDQGLQFLIQYYNGEERAKGNILERFSAQQFPDLHSELNLSSLELGDSALYFCASSAGQPGETQYFGPGTRLLVL.

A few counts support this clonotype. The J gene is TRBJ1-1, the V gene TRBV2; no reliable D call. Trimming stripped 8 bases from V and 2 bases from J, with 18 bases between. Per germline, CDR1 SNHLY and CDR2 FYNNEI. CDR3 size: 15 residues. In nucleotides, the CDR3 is TGTGCCAGCTACCAAAACCGGGGATTTAACACTGAAGCTTTCTTT. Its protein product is CASYQNRGFNTEAFF. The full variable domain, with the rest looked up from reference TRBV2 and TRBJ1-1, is EPEVTQTPSHQVTQMGQEVILRCVPISNHLYFYWYRQILGQKVEFLVSFYNNEISEKSEIFDDQFSVERPDGSNFTLKIRSTKLEDSAMYFCASYQNRGFNTEAFFGQGTRLTVV.